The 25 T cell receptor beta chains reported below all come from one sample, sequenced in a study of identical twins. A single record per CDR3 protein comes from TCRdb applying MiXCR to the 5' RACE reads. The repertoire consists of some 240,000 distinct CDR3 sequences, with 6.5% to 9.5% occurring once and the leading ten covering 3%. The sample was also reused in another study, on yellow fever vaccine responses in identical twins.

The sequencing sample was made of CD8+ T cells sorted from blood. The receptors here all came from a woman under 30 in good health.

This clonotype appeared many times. The CDR3 is CASTTGQGADEQYF. In DNA, the CDR3 is TGTGCCAGCACGACGGGACAGGGGGCCGACGAGCAGTACTTC. The V call is TRBV2, the J call TRBJ2-7, with 12 bases aligning to TRBD1. The germline V gene encodes CDR1 SNHLY and CDR2 FYNNEI. The CDR3 has 14 amino acids. J was trimmed by 5 bases and V by 7 bases; bases with no gene match: 6. The whole variable domain, filled in from reference TRBV2 and TRBJ2-7, reads EPEVTQTPSHQVTQMGQEVILRCVPISNHLYFYWYRQILGQKVEFLVSFYNNEISEKSEIFDDQFSVERPDGSNFTLKIRSTKLEDSAMYFCASTTGQGADEQYFGPGTRLTVT.

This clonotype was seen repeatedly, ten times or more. The CDR3 reads CASSQRTNTGELFF. The CDR3 nucleotides are TGTGCCAGCAGTCAGAGGACGAACACCGGGGAGCTGTTTTTT. The rearrangement uses TRBV6-1 and TRBJ2-2; D gene uncertain. There are 14 residues in the CDR3. The germline V and J ends were trimmed by 5 bases and 0 bases, with 7 bases remaining between them. The germline gives CDR1 MNHNS, CDR2 SASEGT.

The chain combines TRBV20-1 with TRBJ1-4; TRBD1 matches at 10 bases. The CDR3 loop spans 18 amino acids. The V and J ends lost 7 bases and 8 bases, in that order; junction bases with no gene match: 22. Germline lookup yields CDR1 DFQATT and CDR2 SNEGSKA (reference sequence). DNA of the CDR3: TGCAGTGGCCGGAATCCGGGACAGGGGTCCAGAGAGTGGGAAAAACTGTTTTTT. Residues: CSGRNPGQGSREWEKLFF.

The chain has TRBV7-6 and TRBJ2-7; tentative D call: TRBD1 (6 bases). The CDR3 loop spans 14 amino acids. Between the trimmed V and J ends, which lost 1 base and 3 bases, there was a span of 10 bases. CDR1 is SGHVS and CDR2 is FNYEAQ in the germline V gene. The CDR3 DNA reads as TGTGCCAGCAGCTTAGAGGGACAATTCTACGAGCAGTACTTC. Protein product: CASSLEGQFYEQYF.

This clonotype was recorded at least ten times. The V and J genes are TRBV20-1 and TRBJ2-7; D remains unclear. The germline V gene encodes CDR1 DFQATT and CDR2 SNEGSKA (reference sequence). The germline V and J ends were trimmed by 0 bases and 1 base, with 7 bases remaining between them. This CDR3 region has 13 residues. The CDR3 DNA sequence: TGCAGTGCTAGAGATTACGGGTCCTACGAGCAGTACTTC. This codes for CSARDYGSYEQYF.

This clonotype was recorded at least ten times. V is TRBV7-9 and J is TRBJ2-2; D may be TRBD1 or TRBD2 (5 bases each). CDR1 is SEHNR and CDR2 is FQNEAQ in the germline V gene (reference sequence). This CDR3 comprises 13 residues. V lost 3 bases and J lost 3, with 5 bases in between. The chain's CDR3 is CASSLGDTGELFF. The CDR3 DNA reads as TGTGCCAGCAGCTTGGGGGACACCGGGGAGCTGTTTTTT.

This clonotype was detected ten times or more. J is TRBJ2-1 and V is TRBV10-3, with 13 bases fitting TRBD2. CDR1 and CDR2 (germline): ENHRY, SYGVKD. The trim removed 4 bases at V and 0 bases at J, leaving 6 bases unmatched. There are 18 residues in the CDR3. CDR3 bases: TGTGCCATCAGTGCCGGGACTAGCGGGATGAGCTCCTACAATGAGCAGTTCTTC. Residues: CAISAGTSGMSSYNEQFF.

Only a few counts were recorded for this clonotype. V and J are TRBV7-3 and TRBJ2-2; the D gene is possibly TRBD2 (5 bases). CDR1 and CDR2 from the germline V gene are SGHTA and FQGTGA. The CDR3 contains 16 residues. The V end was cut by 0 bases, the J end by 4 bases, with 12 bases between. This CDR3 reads CASSLTGIASTGELFF. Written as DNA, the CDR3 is TGTGCCAGCAGCTTAACGGGAATAGCGAGCACCGGGGAGCTGTTTTTT.

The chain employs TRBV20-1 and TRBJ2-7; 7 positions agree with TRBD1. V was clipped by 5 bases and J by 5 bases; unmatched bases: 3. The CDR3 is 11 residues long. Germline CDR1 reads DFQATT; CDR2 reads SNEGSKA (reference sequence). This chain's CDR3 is CSAQDRDEQYF. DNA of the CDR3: TGCAGTGCTCAAGACAGGGACGAGCAGTACTTC.

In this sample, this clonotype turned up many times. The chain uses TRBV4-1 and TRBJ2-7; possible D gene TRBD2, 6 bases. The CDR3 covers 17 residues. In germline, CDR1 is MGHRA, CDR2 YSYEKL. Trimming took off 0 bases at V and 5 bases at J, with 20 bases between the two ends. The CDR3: CASSQDRRAFGSDEQYF. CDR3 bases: TGCGCCAGCAGCCAAGATAGGAGGGCGTTCGGGAGTGACGAGCAGTACTTC.

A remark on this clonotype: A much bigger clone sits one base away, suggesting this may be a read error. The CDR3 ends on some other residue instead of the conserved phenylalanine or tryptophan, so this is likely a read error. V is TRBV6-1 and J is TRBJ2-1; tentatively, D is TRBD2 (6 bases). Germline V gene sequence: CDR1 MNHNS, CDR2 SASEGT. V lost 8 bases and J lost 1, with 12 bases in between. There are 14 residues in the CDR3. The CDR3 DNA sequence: TGTGCCAGCGCCATCGGGAGTTCCTACAATGAGCAGTTCTCC. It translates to CASAIGSSYNEQFS.

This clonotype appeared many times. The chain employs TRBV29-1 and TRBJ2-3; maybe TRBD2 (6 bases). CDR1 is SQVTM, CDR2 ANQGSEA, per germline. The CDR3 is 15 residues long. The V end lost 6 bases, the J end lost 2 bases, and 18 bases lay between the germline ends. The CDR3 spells CSVRGGGTDTDTQYF. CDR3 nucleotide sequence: TGCAGCGTGAGGGGCGGAGGGACTGACACAGATACGCAGTATTTT.

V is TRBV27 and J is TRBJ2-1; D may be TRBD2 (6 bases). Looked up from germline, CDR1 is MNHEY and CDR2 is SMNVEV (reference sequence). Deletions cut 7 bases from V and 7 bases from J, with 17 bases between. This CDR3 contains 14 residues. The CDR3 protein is CASNHPGVSNEQFF. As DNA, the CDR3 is TGTGCCAGCAACCACCCGGGAGTATCAAATGAGCAGTTCTTC.

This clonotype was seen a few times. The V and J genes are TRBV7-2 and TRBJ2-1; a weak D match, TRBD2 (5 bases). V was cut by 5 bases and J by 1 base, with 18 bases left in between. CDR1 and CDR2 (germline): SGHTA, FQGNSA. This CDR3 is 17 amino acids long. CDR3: CASSPEEVQLSYNEQFF. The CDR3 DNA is TGTGCCAGCAGCCCAGAGGAGGTCCAACTTTCCTACAATGAGCAGTTCTTC.

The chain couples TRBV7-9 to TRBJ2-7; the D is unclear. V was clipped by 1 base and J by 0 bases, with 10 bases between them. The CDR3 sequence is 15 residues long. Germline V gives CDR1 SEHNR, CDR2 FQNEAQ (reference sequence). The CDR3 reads CASSLVPGSSYEQYF. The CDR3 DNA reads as TGTGCCAGCAGCTTAGTCCCGGGTAGCTCCTACGAGCAGTACTTC.

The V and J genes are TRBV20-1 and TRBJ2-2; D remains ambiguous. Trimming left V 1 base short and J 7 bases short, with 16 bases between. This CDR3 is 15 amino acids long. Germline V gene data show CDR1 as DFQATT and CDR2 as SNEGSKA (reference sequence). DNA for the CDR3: TGCAGTGCTAGAGTCGGCAGATTAAACGGCGGGGAGCTGTTTTTT. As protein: CSARVGRLNGGELFF.

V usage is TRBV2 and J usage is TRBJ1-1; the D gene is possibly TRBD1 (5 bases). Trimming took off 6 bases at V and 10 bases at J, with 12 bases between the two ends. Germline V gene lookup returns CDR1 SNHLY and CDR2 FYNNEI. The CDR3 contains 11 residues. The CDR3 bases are TGTGCCAGCAGCTGGGCGGGGGTAGCTTTCTTT. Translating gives CASSWAGVAFF.

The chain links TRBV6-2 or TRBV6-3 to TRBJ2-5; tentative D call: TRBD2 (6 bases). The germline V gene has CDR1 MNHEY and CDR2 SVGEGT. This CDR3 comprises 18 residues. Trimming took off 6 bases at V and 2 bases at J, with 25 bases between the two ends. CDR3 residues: CASSRERPGLGGQETQYF. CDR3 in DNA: TGTGCCAGCAGCAGAGAGAGACCAGGACTTGGGGGGCAAGAGACCCAGTACTTC.

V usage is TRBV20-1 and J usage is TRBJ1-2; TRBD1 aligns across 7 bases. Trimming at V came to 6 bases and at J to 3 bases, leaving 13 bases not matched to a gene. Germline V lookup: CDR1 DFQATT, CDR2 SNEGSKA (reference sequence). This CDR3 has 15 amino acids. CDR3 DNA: TGCAGTGCCCTTTATCCGGGACAGCTGTACTATGGCTACACCTTC. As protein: CSALYPGQLYYGYTF.

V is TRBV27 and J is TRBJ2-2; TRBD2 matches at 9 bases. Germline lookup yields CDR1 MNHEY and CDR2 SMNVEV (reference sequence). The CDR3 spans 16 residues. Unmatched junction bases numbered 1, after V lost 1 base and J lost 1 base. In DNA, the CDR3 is TGTGCCAGCAGTTTATGGCGGGAGGGGAACACCGGGGAGCTGTTTTTT. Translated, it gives CASSLWREGNTGELFF.

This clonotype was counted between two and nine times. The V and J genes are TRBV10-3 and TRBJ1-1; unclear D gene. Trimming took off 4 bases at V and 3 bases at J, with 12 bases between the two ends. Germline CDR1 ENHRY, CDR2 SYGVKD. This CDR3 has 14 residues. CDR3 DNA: TGTGCCATCAGTGGCCGCACGTTGGACACTGAAGCTTTCTTT. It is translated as CAISGRTLDTEAFF.

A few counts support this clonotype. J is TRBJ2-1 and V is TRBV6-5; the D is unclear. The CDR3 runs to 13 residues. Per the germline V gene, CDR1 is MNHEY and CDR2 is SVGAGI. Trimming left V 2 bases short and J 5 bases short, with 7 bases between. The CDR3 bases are TGTGCCAGCAGTTACAGGGCGGACAATGAGCAGTTCTTC. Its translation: CASSYRADNEQFF.

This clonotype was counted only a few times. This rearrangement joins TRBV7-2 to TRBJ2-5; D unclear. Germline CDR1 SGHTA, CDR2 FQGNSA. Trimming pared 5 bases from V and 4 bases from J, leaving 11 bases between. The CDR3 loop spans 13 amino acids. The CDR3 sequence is CASSVARSETQYF. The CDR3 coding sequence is TGTGCCAGCAGCGTCGCTAGATCAGAGACCCAGTACTTC.

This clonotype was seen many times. The CDR3 is CSEGNSTDTQYF. The CDR3 bases are TGCAGCGAGGGGAATAGCACAGATACGCAGTATTTT. V and J are TRBV29-1 and TRBJ2-3; D perhaps matches TRBD1 (5 bases). The CDR3 consists of 12 residues. CDR1 and CDR2 from the germline V gene are SQVTM and ANQGSEA. V dropped 7 bases and J dropped 0 bases, with 8 bases sitting between them.

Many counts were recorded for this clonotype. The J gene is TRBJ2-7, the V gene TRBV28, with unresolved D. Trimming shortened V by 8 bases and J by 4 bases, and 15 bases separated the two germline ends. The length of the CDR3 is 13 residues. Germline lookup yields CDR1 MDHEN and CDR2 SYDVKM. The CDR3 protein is CASGSARLYEQYF. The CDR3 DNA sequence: TGTGCCAGCGGCTCTGCCCGCCTATACGAGCAGTACTTC.